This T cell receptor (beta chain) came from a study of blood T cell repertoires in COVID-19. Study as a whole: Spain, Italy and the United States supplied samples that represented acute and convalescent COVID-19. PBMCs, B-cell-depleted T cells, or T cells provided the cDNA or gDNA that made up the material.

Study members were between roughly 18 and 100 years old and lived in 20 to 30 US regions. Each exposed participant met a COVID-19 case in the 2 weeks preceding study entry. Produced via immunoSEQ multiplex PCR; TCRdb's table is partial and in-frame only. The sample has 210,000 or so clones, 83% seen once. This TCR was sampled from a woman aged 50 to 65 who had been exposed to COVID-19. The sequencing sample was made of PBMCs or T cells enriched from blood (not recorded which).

CDR3 sequence: CATSDPRDSNQPQHF. CDR3 DNA: TGTGCCACCAGTGATCCTCGGGATAGCAATCAGCCCCAGCATTTT. This chain connects TRBV24-1 to TRBJ1-5; D ambiguous. CDR3 length: 15 amino acids. The germline CDR1 and CDR2 sequences are KGHDR and SFDVKD. The ends were cut back, 3 bases at V and 0 bases at J, with 8 bases in the middle.